These 6 T cell receptor beta chains share one sample of origin, sequenced in a study of CD8+CD57+ T cells in acquired aplastic anemia. Genomic DNA acted as the template from which TCR beta VDJ combination and CDR3 sequence profiling were carried out. TCRdb re-analysed the reads in MiXCR, keeping a single row per CDR3 protein. This sample has a few hundred thousand distinct CDR3 sequences, with roughly 68% found just once. The material sequenced was sorted CD4+, CD8+, or CD8+CD57+ T cells (not recorded which) from PBMCs. All receptors come from a human donor in good health, serving as a control.

Comment on this clonotype: The junction differs from germline at one of its ends, possibly a read error. CDR3 in DNA: TGCAGCGCTGAACAAAGGAGCAGCCTACACAATGAGCAGTTCTTC. This gives the protein CSAEQRSSLHNEQFF. The V and J genes are TRBV29-1 and TRBJ2-1; D remains ambiguous. There are 15 residues in the CDR3. From germline, CDR1 is SQVTM and CDR2 ANQGSEA.

This clonotype came up once. A junction boundary mismatches the germline segment, possibly from a read error. The chain couples TRBV7-9 to TRBJ2-3; 7 nucleotides agree with TRBD1. This CDR3 contains 16 residues. Germline V lookup: CDR1 SEHNR, CDR2 FQNEAQ (reference sequence). In DNA, the CDR3 is TGTGCCGGCAGCCCACGGGTAGGGGGCGACAGGGATACGCAGTATTTT. It codes for CAGSPRVGGDRDTQYF.

This chain links TRBV4-3 with TRBJ1-5, with D maybe TRBD1 (5 bases). This CDR3 spans 17 amino acids. Germline V gives CDR1 LGHNA, CDR2 YSLEER. V was clipped by 5 bases and J by 2 bases, with 19 bases between them. CDR3 nucleotide sequence: TGCGCCAGCAGCAGAAGTGTGACGAGGGGTGGCAATCAGCCCCAGCATTTT. As protein: CASSRSVTRGGNQPQHF.

Turning to this clonotype: This may stem from a read error, because a much larger clone lies one nucleotide away. The J gene is TRBJ2-3, the V gene TRBV20-1; TRBD2 agrees at 15 bases. V shed 1 base, J shed 9 bases, and the junction held 11 bases outside the gene matches. This CDR3 is built from 17 residues. The V gene's germline CDR1 is DFQATT and CDR2 SNEGSKA (reference sequence). In nucleotides, the CDR3 is TGCAGTGCTAGAGGGACTAGCGGGGGGGGTTACGAGCACACGCAGTATTTT. Protein: CSARGTSGGGYEHTQYF.

This clonotype has ten or more counts. In DNA form, the CDR3 reads TGTGCCAGTAGTCCACTCTCTAGACAGCTAAACACTGAAGCTTTCTTT. It translates to CASSPLSRQLNTEAFF. The chain has TRBV19 and TRBJ1-1, with a tentative D call TRBD1 (5 bases). The length of the CDR3 is 16 residues. V lost 5 bases and J 2 bases, leaving 18 bases between the germline ends. The V gene's germline CDR1 is LNHDA and CDR2 SQIVND (reference sequence). The whole variable domain, remainder taken from reference TRBV19 and TRBJ1-1, is DGGITQSPKYLFRKEGQNVTLSCEQNLNHDAMYWYRQDPGQGLRLIYYSQIVNDFQKGDIAEGYSVSREKKESFPLTVTSAQKNPTAFYLCASSPLSRQLNTEAFFGQGTRLTVV.

J is TRBJ1-5 and V is TRBV24-1; D might be TRBD1 (5 bases). The length of the CDR3 is 15 residues. Germline V gene sequence: CDR1 KGHDR, CDR2 SFDVKD. Trimming removed 5 bases from V and 5 bases from J, with 15 bases in between. CDR3 DNA: TGTGCCACCAGTGGTCGGGTGGGGGGGGATCAGCCCCAGCATTTT. This sequence encodes CATSGRVGGDQPQHF.